Following are 25 T cell receptor beta chains from one sample sequenced in a study of T cells in Graves' hyperthyroidism and ophthalmopathy. Researchers took RNA transcripts and amplified the TCR beta CDR3 regions from them. The study used the HTBI primer set for a first-round RT-PCR of the TCR CDR3. TCRdb independently ran MiXCR on the multiplex PCR reads; one entry per CDR3 protein. This table holds a few hundred thousand distinct CDR3 sequences, approximately 14% found once. The sequenced sample was blood. These TCRs come from a woman aged 25 to 45 with Graves' hyperthyroidism.

This rearrangement joins TRBV19 to TRBJ2-1, with a possible D match to TRBD1 (6 bases). There are 14 residues in the CDR3. The V end lost 3 bases, the J end lost 4 bases, and 10 bases lay between the germline ends. CDR1 is LNHDA and CDR2 is SQIVND in the germline V gene (reference sequence). CDR3 nucleotide sequence: TGTGCCAGTAGTATTGGACAGCGATACAATGAGCAGTTCTTC. Encoded protein: CASSIGQRYNEQFF.

The chain carries TRBV27 and TRBJ2-2; no definite D call. V lost 10 bases to trimming and J lost 0 bases, with 9 bases between them. This CDR3 contains 13 residues. CDR1 and CDR2 (germline): MNHEY, SMNVEV (reference sequence). CDR3 in amino acids: CATGLANTGELFF. DNA of the CDR3: TGTGCCACCGGCCTAGCGAACACCGGGGAGCTGTTTTTT.

This clonotype was counted between two and nine times. This chain links TRBV11-1 with TRBJ2-6; TRBD1 is a possible D gene (6 bases). Between the trimmed V and J ends, which lost 4 bases and 2 bases, there was a span of 15 bases. This CDR3 is built from 17 residues. Germline assignment: CDR1 SGHAT and CDR2 FQDESV (reference sequence). The CDR3 loop reads CASSYRVSGAGANVLTF. The CDR3 DNA sequence: TGTGCCAGCAGCTACAGGGTTTCGGGTGCTGGGGCCAACGTCCTGACTTTC.

The chain carries TRBV5-4 and TRBJ2-1; TRBD2 agrees at 12 bases. The CDR3 runs 17 residues. Germline assignment: CDR1 SGHNT and CDR2 YYREEE (reference sequence). Unmatched junction bases numbered 6, after V lost 0 bases and J lost 5 bases. CDR3 residues: CASSLGVLAGGDNEQFF. In DNA form, the CDR3 reads TGTGCCAGCAGCTTGGGTGTTCTAGCGGGAGGGGACAATGAGCAGTTCTTC.

Many counts were recorded for this clonotype. V is TRBV20-1 and J is TRBJ2-7; TRBD2 matches at 8 bases. Germline V gives CDR1 DFQATT, CDR2 SNEGSKA (reference sequence). This CDR3 comprises 14 residues. The junction had 10 bases not matched to a gene; V was cut back by 6 bases and J by 3 bases. CDR3 protein: CSAQAGAGGYEQYF. The CDR3 DNA follows: TGCAGTGCCCAGGCTGGGGCGGGAGGCTACGAGCAGTACTTC.

This clonotype was found many times. The chain links TRBV7-2 to TRBJ2-7; D is uncertain. From germline, CDR1 is SGHTA and CDR2 FQGNSA. The CDR3 loop spans 12 amino acids. Trimming removed 1 base at V and 5 bases at J, with 6 bases between. The CDR3 bases are TGTGCCAGCAGCTTAGATGCAGACGAGCAGTACTTC. Translating gives CASSLDADEQYF.

This clonotype was detected many times. This chain connects TRBV7-2 to TRBJ2-3, with 13 bases aligning to TRBD2. Looked up from germline, CDR1 is SGHTA and CDR2 is FQGNSA. V lost 5 bases, J lost 5 bases, and 7 bases stayed unmatched. The CDR3 totals 16 residues. The CDR3 coding sequence is TGTGCCAGCAGCATAACTAGCGGGAGGGCCCGAGATACGCAGTATTTT. It specifies CASSITSGRARDTQYF.

The sample holds a few counts of this clonotype. A much larger clone is a single base away; this may be a read error. The rearrangement links TRBV6-5 to TRBJ1-1; D uncertain. V was clipped by 2 bases and J by 1 base, with 11 bases between them. This CDR3 contains 15 residues. The germline V gene encodes CDR1 MNHEY and CDR2 SVGAGI. This CDR3 is CASSYATNRNTEAFF. Written as DNA, the CDR3 is TGTGCCAGCAGTTACGCGACAAATAGGAACACTGAAGCTTTCTTT.

V and J are TRBV4-1 and TRBJ2-7, with a weak D call TRBD2 (5 bases). CDR1 is MGHRA, CDR2 YSYEKL, per germline. This CDR3 region has 15 residues. V lost 2 bases and J lost 9, with 20 bases in between. CDR3 protein: CASSQLAGEEIGQYF. In DNA, the CDR3 is TGCGCCAGCAGCCAATTGGCGGGCGAAGAAATCGGGCAGTACTTC.

This clonotype has only a few counts. V usage is TRBV6-1 and J usage is TRBJ2-2; perhaps TRBD2 as D (6 bases). CDR3 length: 14 residues. The V end was cut by 9 bases, the J end by 2 bases, with 13 bases between. CDR1 is MNHNS and CDR2 is SASEGT in the germline V gene. The CDR3 spells CASNLGTNTGELFF. The CDR3 nucleotides are TGTGCCAGTAATCTGGGGACTAACACCGGGGAGCTGTTTTTT.

With regard to this clonotype: A much bigger clone sits one base away, suggesting this may be a read error. The rearrangement joins TRBV18 to TRBJ2-1, with D perhaps matching TRBD2 (5 bases). The CDR3 length is 14 residues. The V gene's germline CDR1 is KGHSH and CDR2 LQKENI. The CDR3 is CASSRDEAYSEQFF. The DNA for the CDR3 is TGTGCCAGCTCCCGGGATGAGGCCTACAGTGAGCAGTTCTTC.

This clonotype was picked up a small number of times. This chain connects TRBV7-9 to TRBJ1-3, with unresolved D. Germline CDR1 reads SEHNR; CDR2 reads FQNEAQ (reference sequence). CDR3 length equals 16 residues. Trimming stripped 1 base from V and 4 bases from J, with 14 bases between. Written as DNA, the CDR3 is TGTGCCAGCAGCTTAGTCGAACGCATTTTCGGAAACACCATATATTTT. Translation: CASSLVERIFGNTIYF.

In its sample, this clonotype was seen many times. The chain has TRBV15 and TRBJ1-3; D is unclear. Germline V CDR1 and CDR2: LNHNV, YYDKDF (reference sequence). CDR3 length: 15 residues. Trimming took off 3 bases at V and 2 bases at J, with 11 bases between the two ends. The CDR3 here is CATSRDRAPGNTIYF. In DNA, the CDR3 is TGTGCCACCAGCAGGGACCGGGCCCCTGGAAACACCATATATTTT.

This clonotype has ten or more counts. The chain carries TRBV11-2 and TRBJ2-1, with D possibly matching TRBD2 (6 bases). Germline V gene data show CDR1 as SGHAT and CDR2 as FQNNGV. This CDR3 is 19 amino acids long. Trimming shortened V by 1 base and J by 8 bases, and 27 bases separated the two germline ends. The CDR3 nucleotides read TGTGCCAGCAGCTTAGGTGGCCGGGACTCAGCCAGATCTACCCATGAGCAGTTCTTC. It encodes CASSLGGRDSARSTHEQFF.

At least ten counts were recorded for this clonotype. The chain uses TRBV27 and TRBJ2-2, with 7 bases that match TRBD2. Per the germline V gene, CDR1 is MNHEY and CDR2 is SMNVEV (reference sequence). This CDR3 region has 15 residues. With 1 base clipped from V and 3 bases from J, the junction kept 2 bases outside the gene matches. For the CDR3, the DNA is TGTGCCAGCAGTTTATGGCTAGCGGACACCGGGGAGCTGTTTTTT. It specifies CASSLWLADTGELFF.

This clonotype was seen repeatedly, ten times or more. The gene calls are TRBV11-2 and TRBJ2-7; D not resolved. The V end was cut by 2 bases, the J end by 6 bases, with 8 bases between. Looked up from germline, CDR1 is SGHAT and CDR2 is FQNNGV. This CDR3 contains 12 residues. The CDR3 reads CASSLPTVEQYF. Written as DNA, the CDR3 is TGTGCCAGCAGCTTACCCACAGTCGAGCAGTACTTC.

This clonotype was observed at least ten times. The rearrangement uses TRBV6-6 and TRBJ2-7; D is uncertain. The CDR3 length is 13 residues. Germline CDR1 is MNHNY and CDR2 is SVGAGI (reference sequence). The V and J ends lost 2 bases and 4 bases respectively, with 9 bases between them. CDR3 in amino acids: CASSYGWAYEQYF. As DNA, the CDR3 is TGTGCCAGCAGTTACGGGTGGGCGTACGAGCAGTACTTC.

This clonotype was seen only a few times. Just one base apart from a much larger clone, this may be a read error. The rearrangement uses TRBV18 and TRBJ1-1; 8 nucleotides match TRBD1. Germline loops: CDR1 KGHSH, CDR2 LQKENI. CDR3 size: 16 residues. CDR3 nucleotides: TGTACCAGCTCACCCCGGGACAGGATCATGAACACTGAAGCTTTCTTT. It codes for CTSSPRDRIMNTEAFF. Using reference TRBV18 and TRBJ1-1 for the parts outside the CDR3, the full variable domain is NAGVMQNPRHLVRRRGQEARLRCSPMKGHSHVYWYRQLPEEGLKFMVYLQKENIIDESGMPKERFSAEFPKEGPSILRIQQVVRGDSAAYFCTSSPRDRIMNTEAFFGQGTRLTVV.

This clonotype was seen only a few times. The CDR3: CASRLPGLSNNEQFF. DNA for the CDR3: TGTGCCAGCAGGCTCCCGGGACTCAGCAACAATGAGCAGTTCTTC. The chain uses TRBV7-9 and TRBJ2-1; the D gene is possibly TRBD2 (6 bases). Germline CDR1 reads SEHNR; CDR2 reads FQNEAQ (reference sequence). Deletions cut 6 bases from V and 5 bases from J, with 17 bases between. This CDR3 is built from 15 residues.

The chain uses TRBV19 and TRBJ2-4, with D perhaps TRBD2 (6 bases). The CDR3 is made up of 16 amino acids. V was pared by 0 bases and J by 5 bases, with 14 bases between. From germline, CDR1 is LNHDA and CDR2 SQIVND (reference sequence). Here the CDR3 reads CASSIEEGRGENIQYF. DNA of the CDR3: TGTGCCAGTAGTATAGAGGAGGGACGGGGTGAAAACATTCAGTACTTC. Using reference TRBV19 and TRBJ2-4 for the parts outside the CDR3, the full variable domain is DGGITQSPKYLFRKEGQNVTLSCEQNLNHDAMYWYRQDPGQGLRLIYYSQIVNDFQKGDIAEGYSVSREKKESFPLTVTSAQKNPTAFYLCASSIEEGRGENIQYFGAGTRLSVL.

This clonotype was counted many times. The chain carries TRBV28 and TRBJ1-2, with D maybe TRBD1 (6 bases). V was shortened by 4 bases and J by 4 bases, with 16 bases between the two germline ends. The CDR3 extends over 15 amino acids. Germline CDR1 reads MDHEN; CDR2 reads SYDVKM. Here the CDR3 reads CASSSQGILPYGYTF. The CDR3 bases are TGTGCCAGCAGTTCCCAGGGGATTTTACCCTATGGCTACACCTTC.

This clonotype showed up many times. The V and J genes are TRBV3-1 and TRBJ1-2, with 8 bases lining up with TRBD1. The germline V gene has CDR1 LGHDT and CDR2 YNNKEL (reference sequence). This CDR3 is 16 amino acids long. V lost 2 bases, J lost 8 bases, and 13 bases stayed unmatched. For the CDR3, the DNA is TGTGCCAGCAGCCAAAGGACAGGGCCTCTATTAAGGGGCTACACCTTC. It yields the protein CASSQRTGPLLRGYTF.

V is TRBV5-1 and J is TRBJ2-2; 12 nucleotides match TRBD2. With 4 bases clipped from V and 8 bases from J, the junction kept 6 bases outside the gene matches. Germline V lookup: CDR1 SGHRS, CDR2 YFSETQ. The CDR3 has 15 residues. In DNA, the CDR3 is TGCGCCAGCAGCATGAGACTAGCGGGAGAGGGGGAGCTGTTTTTT. It specifies CASSMRLAGEGELFF.

This clonotype has a count of ten or more. The V call is TRBV28, the J call TRBJ2-7; D uncertain. This CDR3 contains 14 residues. CDR1 MDHEN and CDR2 SYDVKM come from the germline V gene. V was shortened by 3 bases and J by 0 bases, with 9 bases between the two germline ends. CDR3 loop: CASSFTGGSYEQYF. The CDR3 nucleotides are TGTGCCAGCAGTTTCACTGGCGGCTCCTACGAGCAGTACTTC.

The CDR3: CSASLFSGTLSSYEQYF. In DNA, the CDR3 is TGCAGCGCTTCCCTTTTTAGCGGGACTCTAAGCTCCTACGAGCAGTACTTC. The genes are TRBV29-1 and TRBJ2-7, with 8 bases aligning to TRBD2. The CDR3 loop spans 17 amino acids. Trimming took 7 bases from V and 0 from J; bases not matched to a gene: 17. CDR1 and CDR2 (germline): SQVTM, ANQGSEA.